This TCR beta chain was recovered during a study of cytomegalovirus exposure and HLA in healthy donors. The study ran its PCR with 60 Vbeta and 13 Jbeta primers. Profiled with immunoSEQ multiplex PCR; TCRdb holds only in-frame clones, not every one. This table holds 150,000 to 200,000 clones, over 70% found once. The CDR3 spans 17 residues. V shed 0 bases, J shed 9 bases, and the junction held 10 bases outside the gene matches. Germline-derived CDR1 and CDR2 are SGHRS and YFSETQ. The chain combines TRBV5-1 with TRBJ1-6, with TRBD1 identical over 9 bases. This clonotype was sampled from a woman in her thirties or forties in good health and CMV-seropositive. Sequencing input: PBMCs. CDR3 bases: TGCGCCAGCAGCTTGGAGAGCATACAGGGGGCGAGTTCACCCCTCCACTTT. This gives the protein CASSLESIQGASSPLHF.